This T cell receptor beta chain stems from a study of blood T cell repertoires in COVID-19. Study overall: There were acute and convalescent COVID-19 samples, and they came from the United States, Italy and Spain. T cells, B-cell-depleted T cells, or PBMCs supplied cDNA or gDNA.

This clone came up a few times. Trimming stripped 0 bases from V and 7 bases from J, with 13 bases between. The CDR3 consists of 14 residues. Per germline, CDR1 SNHLY and CDR2 FYNNEI. Per the study methods: From reference gene primer amplification, estimates of nucleated cell counts were derived. Here immunoSEQ multiplex PCR was the method, and the copy in TCRdb shows in-frame clones only, minus some. That table supplies the V and J calls and clone size; D and trimming were determined from the DNA. Here the sample spans tens of thousands of clones, 80% to 95% being singletons. The receptor was derived from a human donor with active COVID-19. The donor label of this sample is uncertain. The chain recombines TRBV2 with TRBJ2-7; tentatively, D is TRBD2 (5 bases). Sample: peripheral blood. The chain's CDR3 is CASSEAGTGMEQYF. In nucleotides, the CDR3 is TGTGCCAGCAGTGAAGCAGGCACGGGGATGGAGCAGTACTTC.